Sequencing of this T cell receptor (beta chain) was carried out in a study of cytomegalovirus exposure and HLA in healthy donors. General study points: Being indistinguishable, some V segments were excluded, TRBV6-2 and TRBV6-3 among them. Later genetic work tied a missense DCLRE1C variant to beta-chain V and J trimming. It was reported in a later analysis that an Asian-associated ancestry cluster showed fewer N-insertions than the roughly 710-donor mean.

V dropped 2 bases and J dropped 6 bases, with 8 bases sitting between them. Germline CDR1 MDHEN, CDR2 SYDVKM. The CDR3 covers 13 residues. The PCR employed 60 Vbeta primers together with 13 Jbeta primers. Assay: immunoSEQ multiplex PCR; the TCRdb copy retains only in-frame clones and omits some. The data contain tens of thousands of clones, roughly four fifths of them singletons. On this clone: Its antigen is undetermined.

The rearrangement joins TRBV28 to TRBJ1-5; D ambiguous. The TCR was taken from a woman between 25 and 40 years old in good health and CMV-seropositive. Sequenced sample: PBMCs. In DNA form, the CDR3 reads TGTGCCAGCAGTTTACCGGGTTTTCAGCCCCAGCATTTT. It specifies CASSLPGFQPQHF.